Listed here are 26 T cell receptor beta chains from one sample, sequenced in a study of blood T cell repertoires in COVID-19. Generated by immunoSEQ multiplex PCR, the TCRdb table keeps only in-frame clones and is missing some. This sample has about 100,000 clones, with 69% found just once. The sequencing sample was made of peripheral blood. The receptors stem from a man of 80 years or more with acute or convalescent COVID-19.

This rearrangement joins TRBV4-3 to TRBJ1-5; 9 nucleotides align to TRBD1. The length of the CDR3 is 17 residues. The V and J ends lost 1 base and 6 bases, in that order; junction bases with no gene match: 10. CDR1 is LGHNA, CDR2 YSLEER, per germline. CDR3 sequence reads: CASSQVVRGQGGQPQHF. CDR3 bases: TGCGCCAGCAGCCAAGTGGTGCGGGGACAGGGAGGTCAGCCCCAGCATTTT.

The chain couples TRBV12-3 or TRBV12-4 to TRBJ2-2, with D tentatively TRBD2 (6 bases). This CDR3 spans 13 amino acids. Trimming shortened V by 5 bases and J by 3 bases, and 7 bases separated the two germline ends. CDR3 loop: CASSPGDTGELFF. In nucleotides, the CDR3 is TGTGCCAGCAGTCCGGGGGACACCGGGGAGCTGTTTTTT.

The chain joins TRBV28 to TRBJ2-1, with D possibly matching TRBD1 (6 bases). Trimming cost V 6 bases and J 6 bases, with 12 bases left between them. Germline CDR1 MDHEN, CDR2 SYDVKM. The CDR3 spans 13 residues. CDR3 bases: TGTGCCAGCAGAAAACAGGGTCTCAATGAGCAGTTCTTC. Translating gives CASRKQGLNEQFF.

The J gene is TRBJ1-5, the V gene TRBV2, with a tentative D call TRBD1 (5 bases). Trimming removed 4 bases from V and 11 bases from J, with 12 bases in between. The CDR3 contains 12 residues. CDR1 and CDR2 (germline): SNHLY, FYNNEI. CDR3 nucleotide sequence: TGTGCCAGCAGTGTGCAGGGTCGGTCCCAGCATTTT. It codes for CASSVQGRSQHF.

The genes are TRBV19 and TRBJ2-3; D perhaps matches TRBD2 (5 bases). CDR1 is LNHDA, CDR2 SQIVND, per germline (reference sequence). V was shortened by 6 bases and J by 1 base, with 17 bases between the two germline ends. The CDR3 runs to 16 residues. CDR3 bases: TGTGCCAGTAGGGACTTTGGCAGGCAGGGCACAGATACGCAGTATTTT. Amino acid sequence: CASRDFGRQGTDTQYF.

The chain uses TRBV5-1 and TRBJ2-2; D gene unclear. Trimming took off 0 bases at V and 3 bases at J, with 9 bases between the two ends. The germline gives CDR1 SGHRS, CDR2 YFSETQ. This CDR3 comprises 15 residues. CDR3 sequence (DNA): TGCGCCAGCAGCTTGGAGGCCAGCGACACCGGGGAGCTGTTTTTT. Encoded protein: CASSLEASDTGELFF.

CDR3 protein: CAISDTGLAGGGETQYF. In DNA, the CDR3 is TGTGCCATCAGTGATACGGGACTAGCGGGAGGAGGTGAGACCCAGTACTTC. The chain links TRBV10-3 to TRBJ2-5; 15 bases fit TRBD2. Losses at the gene ends were 3 bases for V and 5 bases for J; bases not matched to a gene: 7. Germline CDR1 ENHRY, CDR2 SYGVKD. CDR3 length: 17 amino acids.

As to this clone: Germline and junction disagree at one end, which may indicate a read error. CDR3 sequence reads: CASSSSPGQWGLF. CDR3 DNA sequence: TGTGCCAGCTCATCATCCCCCGGGCAATGGGGCCTCTTC. This chain connects TRBV18 to TRBJ2-1; D is possibly TRBD1 (5 bases). This CDR3 has 13 amino acids. Looked up from germline, CDR1 is KGHSH and CDR2 is LQKENI.

The chain links TRBV6-2 or TRBV6-3 to TRBJ1-2, with D perhaps TRBD1 (5 bases). The CDR3 loop spans 15 amino acids. Trimming stripped 4 bases from V and 4 bases from J, with 16 bases between. Germline values: CDR1 MNHEY, CDR2 SVGEGT. The CDR3 here is CASSFEQAIFYGYTF. The CDR3 bases are TGTGCCAGCAGTTTTGAACAGGCAATTTTCTATGGCTACACCTTC.

The chain joins TRBV7-2 to TRBJ1-3; weak D call: TRBD1 (6 bases). CDR3 length: 14 amino acids. Trimming shortened V by 3 bases and J by 4 bases, and 10 bases separated the two germline ends. CDR1 is SGHTA, CDR2 FQGNSA, per germline. CDR3 region: CASSFRRGGNTIYF. In nucleotides, the CDR3 is TGTGCCAGCAGCTTCCGCAGGGGAGGAAACACCATATATTTT.

The rearrangement joins TRBV11-2 to TRBJ2-3; 7 bases fit TRBD1. Germline lookup yields CDR1 SGHAT and CDR2 FQNNGV. This CDR3 region has 14 residues. Germline trimming cut 2 bases from V and 6 bases from J; bases unmatched to any gene: 5. DNA for the CDR3: TGTGCCAGCAGCTTATTCATACAGGGGGATACGCAGTATTTT. This translates into CASSLFIQGDTQYF.

The DNA of the CDR3 is TGTGCCACGTCTTCGAGGGCCGGGGAGCTGTTTTTT. Its translation is CATSSRAGELFF. This rearrangement joins TRBV24-1 to TRBJ2-2, with D tentatively TRBD2 (5 bases). V was pared by 10 bases and J by 6 bases, with 11 bases between. CDR3 length equals 12 residues. Per the germline V gene, CDR1 is KGHDR and CDR2 is SFDVKD.

The chain uses TRBV14 and TRBJ2-3, with 9 bases matching TRBD2. V gave up 7 bases and J gave up 3 bases; unmatched junction bases: 8. CDR1 SGHDN and CDR2 FVKESK come from the germline V gene. The CDR3 length is 15 residues. This CDR3 reads CASTELAGNTDTQYF. The CDR3 DNA is TGTGCCAGCACCGAACTAGCGGGCAATACAGATACGCAGTATTTT.

The J gene is TRBJ2-3, the V gene TRBV5-5; D perhaps matches TRBD2 (5 bases). The germline CDR1 and CDR2 sequences are SGHKS and YYEKEE (reference sequence). This CDR3 is 16 amino acids long. The V end was cut by 1 base, the J end by 2 bases, with 14 bases between. The CDR3 DNA is TGTGCCAGCAGCTTGAGAATCGCGGGCCTCACAGATACGCAGTATTTT. It is translated as CASSLRIAGLTDTQYF.

With regard to this clone: Other DNA sequences in this sample translate to the same CDR3. The chain combines TRBV28 with TRBJ1-3; a weak D match, TRBD1 (5 bases). V lost 5 bases and J lost 1, with 9 bases in between. CDR1 and CDR2 from the germline V gene are MDHEN and SYDVKM. The CDR3 consists of 14 residues. The CDR3 DNA sequence: TGTGCCAGCAGTCTGACAGCATCTGGAAACACCATATATTTT. As protein: CASSLTASGNTIYF.

J is TRBJ2-3 and V is TRBV11-2, with D possibly matching TRBD1 (5 bases). The CDR3 covers 14 residues. V lost 5 bases, J lost 6 bases, and 15 bases lay in between. Germline V CDR1 and CDR2: SGHAT, FQNNGV. CDR3 coding DNA: TGTGCCAGCAGCCCCTACAGGTCCTCTGATACGCAGTATTTT. This codes for CASSPYRSSDTQYF.

The chain joins TRBV6-5 to TRBJ1-1; D is perhaps TRBD1 (6 bases). The germline V gene has CDR1 MNHEY and CDR2 SVGAGI. CDR3 size: 14 residues. V was trimmed by 6 bases and J by 1 base, leaving 12 bases between them. The CDR3: CASRRTQGNTEAFF. CDR3 in DNA: TGTGCCAGCAGGCGAACACAGGGGAACACTGAAGCTTTCTTT.

The rearrangement joins TRBV28 to TRBJ1-5; D is unresolved. The CDR3 spans 14 residues. Germline V lookup: CDR1 MDHEN, CDR2 SYDVKM. V lost 7 bases and J 0 bases, leaving 10 bases between the germline ends. The CDR3 region is CASKGVNSNQPQHF. CDR3 bases: TGTGCCAGCAAGGGAGTGAATAGCAATCAGCCCCAGCATTTT.

This clone was seen a handful of times. This rearrangement joins TRBV6-5 to TRBJ2-2, with 9 bases identical to TRBD2. The J segment lost 6 bases and the V segment lost 9 bases, leaving 8 bases of the junction unmatched. CDR1 MNHEY and CDR2 SVGAGI come from the germline V gene. The CDR3 consists of 14 residues. The CDR3 loop is CASSSGSFSGELFF. CDR3 nucleotides: TGTGCCAGTAGTAGCGGGAGTTTTTCCGGGGAGCTGTTTTTT.

The genes are TRBV19 and TRBJ1-5; the match to TRBD1 covers 10 bases. J was trimmed by 6 bases and V by 1 base; bases with no gene match: 3. CDR3 length equals 15 residues. Germline lookup yields CDR1 LNHDA and CDR2 SQIVND (reference sequence). CDR3 nucleotide sequence: TGTGCCAGTAGTATAGGCGGGACAGGGGTTCAGCCCCAGCATTTT. It specifies CASSIGGTGVQPQHF.

The J gene is TRBJ1-5, the V gene TRBV27; possible D gene TRBD1, 5 bases. Per the germline V gene, CDR1 is MNHEY and CDR2 is SMNVEV (reference sequence). V lost 6 bases, J lost 4 bases, and 16 bases lay in between. The CDR3 sequence is 15 residues long. The chain's CDR3 is CASSSQGGLNQPQHF. CDR3 DNA: TGTGCCAGCAGCTCTCAGGGTGGCCTTAATCAGCCCCAGCATTTT.

This chain connects TRBV12-5 to TRBJ1-1; D gene uncertain. In germline, CDR1 is LGHNT, CDR2 FRNRAP. The CDR3 loop spans 19 amino acids. Trimming took 2 bases from V and 1 from J, leaving 23 bases between them. CDR3 residues: CASGLSYISPTSSNTEAFF. The CDR3 nucleotides are TGTGCTAGTGGTTTGTCATACATCTCCCCAACATCATCGAACACTGAAGCTTTCTTT.

The chain recombines TRBV9 with TRBJ1-4; 7 nucleotides line up with TRBD1. The CDR3 covers 14 residues. CDR1 is SGDLS, CDR2 YYNGEE, per germline. V lost 4 bases to trimming and J lost 8 bases; unmatched junction nucleotides: 8. As DNA, the CDR3 is TGTGCCAGCAGCCCCAGGGGGGCAGGCGAAAAACTGTTTTTT. This translates into CASSPRGAGEKLFF.

The rearrangement uses TRBV2 and TRBJ2-5, with 7 positions matching TRBD2. This CDR3 spans 12 amino acids. Germline loops: CDR1 SNHLY, CDR2 FYNNEI. The V segment lost 10 bases and the J segment 5 bases; nucleotides outside the gene matches: 7. The CDR3 DNA reads as TGTGCCACCTGGGGGGGGGAGGAGACCCAGTACTTC. It translates to CATWGGEETQYF.

V is TRBV19 and J is TRBJ1-1; weak D call: TRBD1 (6 bases). Deletions cut 1 base from V and 3 bases from J, with 9 bases between. The CDR3 consists of 14 residues. Germline V lookup: CDR1 LNHDA, CDR2 SQIVND (reference sequence). CDR3 residues: CASSIGGTHTEAFF. In DNA, the CDR3 is TGTGCCAGTAGTATAGGAGGGACACACACTGAAGCTTTCTTT.

The rearrangement joins TRBV9 to TRBJ2-1; 12 bases align to TRBD1. The CDR3 covers 15 residues. J was trimmed by 9 bases and V by 2 bases; bases with no gene match: 6. Germline loops: CDR1 SGDLS, CDR2 YYNGEE. The CDR3 reads CASSVDGTGGTEQFF. In nucleotides, the CDR3 is TGTGCCAGCAGCGTGGATGGGACAGGGGGCACTGAGCAGTTCTTC.